These 27 T cell receptor beta chains were sequenced from one sample in a study of T-cell memory formation after mild COVID-19. TCRdb reanalysed the 5' RACE reads using MiXCR and keeps one entry per CDR3 protein. The sample shows under 450,000 distinct CDR3 sequences, 20% to 25% of them seen only once. Sample: PBMCs or a T cell subset sorted from them (not recorded which). The receptors were gathered from a man between 18 and 35 years old who had mild COVID-19 (a few samples of this study predate the infection). Cell type and time point are not known.

This chain links TRBV5-1 with TRBJ2-2, with a tentative D call TRBD1 (6 bases). The germline gives CDR1 SGHRS, CDR2 YFSETQ. There are 16 residues in the CDR3. V was clipped by 6 bases and J by 0 bases, with 15 bases between them. The CDR3 loop is CASKGQLLANTGELFF. The CDR3 nucleotides read TGCGCCAGCAAAGGACAGTTACTCGCGAACACCGGGGAGCTGTTTTTT.

The chain couples TRBV3-1 to TRBJ2-7; D gene unclear. The CDR3 runs 15 residues. V was trimmed by 5 bases and J by 1 base, leaving 15 bases between them. Germline lookup yields CDR1 LGHDT and CDR2 YNNKEL (reference sequence). The CDR3 DNA reads TGTGCCAGCAGCAGCCCTTTTGAGGATTCCTACGAGCAGTACTTC. Protein: CASSSPFEDSYEQYF.

This chain uses TRBV6-1 with TRBJ1-1, with no clear D. The CDR3 length is 10 residues. Looked up from germline, CDR1 is MNHNS and CDR2 is SASEGT. Trimming removed 8 bases at V and 7 bases at J, with 8 bases between. CDR3 bases: TGTGCCAGCGGCCGGATTGAAGCTTTCTTT. It codes for CASGRIEAFF.

This clonotype was seen only a few times. CDR3 region: CAIRDRGTGELFF. Here the CDR3 DNA reads TGTGCCATCCGGGACAGGGGCACCGGGGAGCTGTTTTTT. The chain employs TRBV6-5 and TRBJ2-2, with 10 bases matching TRBD1. CDR1 and CDR2 from the germline V gene are MNHEY and SVGAGI. The CDR3 is 13 residues long. The ends lost 10 bases at V and 4 bases at J; junction bases unmatched: 3.

The chain employs TRBV15 and TRBJ2-5; D is perhaps TRBD2 (5 bases). CDR3 length equals 17 residues. The ends were cut back, 1 base at V and 5 bases at J, with 20 bases in the middle. Germline CDR1 and CDR2: LNHNV and YYDKDF (reference sequence). CDR3 bases: TGTGCCACCAGCAGAGGACCACTAGTCAGCAGGAGGGAGACCCAGTACTTC. Translation gives CATSRGPLVSRRETQYF.

The chain recombines TRBV5-5 with TRBJ1-1; D might be TRBD1 (6 bases). Germline CDR1 SGHKS, CDR2 YYEKEE (reference sequence). Trimming cost V 1 base and J 3 bases, with 16 bases left between them. This CDR3 comprises 16 residues. CDR3 nucleotides: TGTGCCAGCAGCTTGAGGTGGTCGCAGGGGTACACTGAAGCTTTCTTT. Protein product: CASSLRWSQGYTEAFF.

The chain joins TRBV27 to TRBJ2-1, with 10 bases that match TRBD1. Per germline, CDR1 MNHEY and CDR2 SMNVEV (reference sequence). The CDR3 contains 14 residues. V lost 0 bases to trimming and J lost 8 bases; unmatched junction nucleotides: 1. CDR3 nucleotides: TGTGCCAGCAGTTTATCGGGACAGGGGTATGAGCAGTTCTTC. Translation gives CASSLSGQGYEQFF.

The CDR3 spells CASSPDGLYNSPLHF. CDR3 in DNA: TGCGCCAGCAGCCCGGATGGACTCTATAATTCACCCCTCCACTTT. V is TRBV5-1 and J is TRBJ1-6; D remains ambiguous. Germline values: CDR1 SGHRS, CDR2 YFSETQ. Trimming cost V 4 bases and J 3 bases, with 11 bases left between them. CDR3 length: 15 residues. Supplemented by reference TRBV5-1 and TRBJ1-6, the full variable domain reads KAGVTQTPRYLIKTRGQQVTLSCSPISGHRSVSWYQQTPGQGLQFLFEYFSETQRNKGNFPGRFSGRQFSNSRSEMNVSTLELGDSALYLCASSPDGLYNSPLHFGNGTRLTVT.

There are a few counts of this clonotype. J is TRBJ1-6 and V is TRBV7-2, with D perhaps matching TRBD1 (5 bases). Germline V gene sequence: CDR1 SGHTA, CDR2 FQGNSA. This CDR3 region has 16 residues. Between the trimmed V and J ends, which lost 6 bases and 7 bases, there was a span of 19 bases. In nucleotides, the CDR3 is TGTGCCAGCAGAGAGGTCCCGGTCCGGGGGAATTCACCCCTCCACTTT. Translation gives CASREVPVRGNSPLHF.

The J gene is TRBJ2-5, the V gene TRBV5-1; 7 bases are a match to TRBD1. J was trimmed by 1 base and V by 3 bases; bases with no gene match: 9. In germline, CDR1 is SGHRS, CDR2 YFSETQ. The CDR3 totals 16 residues. The DNA of the CDR3 is TGCGCCAGCAGCTCTCGGACAGGACTTCTCCAAGAGACCCAGTACTTC. Protein: CASSSRTGLLQETQYF.

CDR3 DNA sequence: TGTGCCAGCAGTTACTCTACGGGGGCGCTTGGGGATGGCTACACCTTC. It encodes CASSYSTGALGDGYTF. The chain couples TRBV6-6 to TRBJ1-2; tentative D call: TRBD1 (6 bases). This CDR3 spans 16 amino acids. In germline, CDR1 is MNHNY, CDR2 SVGAGI (reference sequence). Between the trimmed V and J ends, which lost 0 bases and 6 bases, there was a span of 17 bases.

The V gene is TRBV25-1, the J gene TRBJ1-4, with a weak D call TRBD1 (6 bases). Trimming took off 6 bases at V and 6 bases at J, with 11 bases between the two ends. The CDR3 sequence is 13 residues long. Germline CDR1 and CDR2: MGHDK and SYGVNS. The CDR3 is CASRSGGYEKLFF. The CDR3, as DNA: TGTGCCAGCAGGTCCGGGGGCTATGAAAAACTGTTTTTT.

This clonotype was recorded a few times. The rearrangement uses TRBV20-1 and TRBJ1-2; TRBD1 aligns across 9 bases. This CDR3 has 13 residues. V lost 1 base to trimming and J lost 7 bases; unmatched junction nucleotides: 4. Per germline, CDR1 DFQATT and CDR2 SNEGSKA (reference sequence). The CDR3 is CSARVQGASGYTF. The CDR3 nucleotides read TGCAGTGCTAGAGTACAGGGGGCTAGTGGCTACACCTTC.

J is TRBJ2-7 and V is TRBV4-1, with D perhaps matching TRBD1 (6 bases). The CDR3 is 15 residues long. CDR1 is MGHRA and CDR2 is YSYEKL in the germline V gene. The germline V and J ends were trimmed by 4 bases and 7 bases, with 20 bases remaining between them. The CDR3 reads CASSPRQDPRWEQYF. CDR3 DNA: TGCGCCAGCAGCCCGAGACAGGACCCTAGATGGGAGCAGTACTTC.

This clonotype was seen at least ten times. The rearrangement links TRBV27 to TRBJ2-7; D could derive from TRBD1 or TRBD2 (6 bases each). There are 12 residues in the CDR3. The V end lost 4 bases, the J end lost 11 bases, and 15 bases lay between the germline ends. Germline CDR1 and CDR2: MNHEY and SMNVEV (reference sequence). In DNA, the CDR3 is TGTGCCAGCAGTTCCCTTGGGGGGCGCGAGTACTTC. As protein: CASSSLGGREYF.

The CDR3: CASSQEWRTAWQYF. Written as DNA, the CDR3 is TGCGCCAGCAGCCAAGAATGGCGGACAGCCTGGCAGTACTTC. V usage is TRBV4-3 and J usage is TRBJ2-7; tentatively, D is TRBD1 (6 bases). Germline CDR1 is LGHNA and CDR2 is YSLEER. V was cut by 0 bases and J by 9 bases, with 15 bases left in between. This CDR3 is built from 14 residues.

The gene calls are TRBV5-6 and TRBJ2-2; possibly TRBD1 or TRBD2 for D (5 bases each). CDR1 is SGHDT, CDR2 YYEEEE, per germline. V shed 0 bases and J shed 4 bases, with 16 bases lying between them. This CDR3 is 17 amino acids long. The CDR3 DNA reads as TGTGCCAGCAGCTTGGCCTTATATGCAGGGAGCACCGGGGAGCTGTTTTTT. Translation gives CASSLALYAGSTGELFF.

The rearrangement joins TRBV20-1 to TRBJ1-6, with 8 bases aligning to TRBD1. Per the germline V gene, CDR1 is DFQATT and CDR2 is SNEGSKA (reference sequence). Losses at the gene ends were 5 bases for V and 5 bases for J; bases not matched to a gene: 8. The CDR3 loop spans 15 amino acids. The CDR3 DNA sequence: TGCAGTGCTCGCCTGACAGGGGTAGATAATTCACCCCTCCACTTT. Amino acids: CSARLTGVDNSPLHF.

This chain uses TRBV21-1 with TRBJ2-7; the DNA was not used to check the table's D call, TRBD2. TRBV21-1 is given as a pseudogene. This CDR3 has 17 amino acids. CDR3 sequence: CASSKDFSVLAEYEQYF. The CDR3 coding sequence is TGTGCCAGCAGCAAAGATTTTTCGGTGCTAGCGGAATACGAGCAGTACTTC.

This clonotype was observed a handful of times. This rearrangement joins TRBV5-5 to TRBJ2-3; D is unresolved. This CDR3 comprises 13 residues. Trimming left V 4 bases short and J 4 bases short, with 10 bases between. Germline V CDR1 and CDR2: SGHKS, YYEKEE (reference sequence). The CDR3 loop reads CASSLQWADTQYF. In DNA form, the CDR3 reads TGTGCCAGCAGCCTACAGTGGGCAGATACGCAGTATTTT. Filled out from reference TRBV5-5 and TRBJ2-3, the complete variable domain reads DAGVTQSPTHLIKTRGQQVTLRCSPISGHKSVSWYQQVLGQGPQFIFQYYEKEERGRGNFPDRFSARQFPNYSSELNVNALLLGDSALYLCASSLQWADTQYFGPGTRLTVL.

This clonotype was found a few times. The chain couples TRBV18 to TRBJ2-3; 8 nucleotides line up with TRBD2. The CDR3 extends over 15 amino acids. The V and J ends lost 1 base and 4 bases, in that order; junction bases with no gene match: 4. CDR1 is KGHSH, CDR2 LQKENI, per germline. The CDR3 sequence is CASSPQGGRPDTQYF. The CDR3 DNA reads as TGTGCCAGCTCACCACAGGGCGGGAGGCCAGATACGCAGTATTTT.

Only a few counts were recorded for this clonotype. The chain recombines TRBV2 with TRBJ2-5; D gene uncertain. This CDR3 spans 13 amino acids. CDR1 is SNHLY, CDR2 FYNNEI, per germline. Trimming stripped 7 bases from V and 2 bases from J, with 11 bases between. The DNA for the CDR3 is TGTGCCAGCATGAGGAGCCATCAAGAGACCCAGTACTTC. It codes for CASMRSHQETQYF.

V and J are TRBV10-3 and TRBJ2-3, with D perhaps being TRBD1 or TRBD2 (5 bases each). Trimming took 6 bases from V and 1 from J, leaving 14 bases between them. CDR3 length: 15 amino acids. Germline V gene lookup returns CDR1 ENHRY and CDR2 SYGVKD. CDR3 sequence (DNA): TGTGCCATCAGAGGGGAGACCGAACGCACAGATACGCAGTATTTT. This sequence encodes CAIRGETERTDTQYF.

This clonotype showed up just a few times. The chain couples TRBV29-1 to TRBJ2-2, with D possibly matching TRBD1 (6 bases). V gave up 3 bases and J gave up 7 bases, with 12 bases separating them. CDR1 SQVTM and CDR2 ANQGSEA come from the germline V gene. The CDR3 extends over 13 amino acids. The CDR3 loop reads CSVETGRRGELFF. The CDR3 region has the DNA TGCAGCGTTGAGACAGGACGACGCGGGGAGCTGTTTTTT.

V and J are TRBV2 and TRBJ1-4; perhaps TRBD1 as D (5 bases). From germline, CDR1 is SNHLY and CDR2 FYNNEI. The CDR3 contains 16 residues. The V and J ends lost 2 bases and 4 bases respectively, with 14 bases between them. The CDR3 loop reads CASSEFERGFNEKLFF. In DNA, the CDR3 is TGTGCCAGCAGTGAATTCGAGAGGGGTTTTAATGAAAAACTGTTTTTT. Filled out from reference TRBV2 and TRBJ1-4, the complete variable domain reads EPEVTQTPSHQVTQMGQEVILRCVPISNHLYFYWYRQILGQKVEFLVSFYNNEISEKSEIFDDQFSVERPDGSNFTLKIRSTKLEDSAMYFCASSEFERGFNEKLFFGSGTQLSVL.

V and J are TRBV5-6 and TRBJ2-7; perhaps D is TRBD1 or TRBD2 (5 bases each). The CDR3 is made up of 12 amino acids. Trimming pared 4 bases from V and 4 bases from J, leaving 9 bases between. Germline V gives CDR1 SGHDT, CDR2 YYEEEE. CDR3 protein: CASSPWGYEQYV. The CDR3 nucleotides read TGTGCCAGCAGCCCTTGGGGGTACGAGCAGTACGTC.

The genes are TRBV7-2 and TRBJ1-1; 8 nucleotides align to TRBD1. The CDR3 loop spans 13 amino acids. Germline assignment: CDR1 SGHTA and CDR2 FQGNSA. The V and J ends lost 6 bases and 4 bases, in that order; junction bases with no gene match: 4. Here the CDR3 reads CASSRQGITEAFF. CDR3 coding DNA: TGTGCCAGCAGTCGACAGGGGATCACTGAAGCTTTCTTT.